This T cell receptor (beta chain) was sequenced during a study of CD8+CD57+ T cells in acquired aplastic anemia. Study information: Isolated CD4+ and CD8+ cells, once sorted, yielded DNA averaging roughly 3.2 ug. Study results and caveats: Approximately 30 was the count of CD8+ CDR3 sequences that patients shared with controls.

TCR beta VDJ and CDR3 profiling used genomic DNA as template. TCRdb redid the calling of the reads with MiXCR, one entry per CDR3 protein. The sample lists approximately 250,000 distinct CDR3 sequences, 65% to 90% occurring once. This clonotype has a handful of counts. Its cognate antigen is unknown. CDR1 and CDR2 from the germline V gene are SGHTA and FQGTGA. V gave up 3 bases and J gave up 7 bases, with 22 bases separating them. The CDR3 sequence is 16 residues long. Individuals selected for sequencing had exhibited CD8+CD57+ cell expansion on flow cytometry. This sequence originates from a human donor with aplastic anemia. This chain uses TRBV7-3 with TRBJ2-7, with D possibly matching TRBD2 (6 bases). The sequenced sample was sorted CD4+, CD8+, or CD8+CD57+ T cells (not recorded which) from PBMCs. The CDR3 region has the DNA TGTGCCAGCAGCTTTCATCCAGACGGGCGGGGCGGGGAGCAGTACGTC. This translates into CASSFHPDGRGGEQYV.